These 6 T cell receptor beta chains originate from one sample sequenced in a study of metastatic and nonmetastatic thyroid tumors. Not a single patient had been given any form of treatment at any point before undergoing thyroid surgery. TCRdb re-called the PCR reads via MiXCR. The sample comprises around 20,000 clones, approximately 30% of which are singletons, and 20% to 25% rests with the top ten. Sequencing used adjacent normal tissue. Source of these receptors: a female donor with papillary thyroid cancer or a benign thyroid nodule (not recorded which). Some clones in this sample may be carry-over from other donors' samples.

This clone appeared a single time. The junction differs from germline at one of its ends, possibly a read error. The chain couples TRBV7-6 to TRBJ2-7; D gene unclear. The germline V gene has CDR1 SGHVS and CDR2 FNYEAQ. The CDR3 is 16 residues long. DNA for the CDR3: TGCGCCAGTAGATTCGGCACCAACCCACGTTTGGACGAGCAGTACTTC. Protein: CASRFGTNPRLDEQYF.

This rearrangement joins TRBV20-1 to TRBJ1-2; the match to TRBD1 covers 9 bases. Germline V CDR1 and CDR2: DFQATT, SNEGSKA (reference sequence). V dropped 3 bases and J dropped 4; count of bases not matched to a gene: 6. The CDR3 sequence is 14 residues long. Here the CDR3 reads CSASPGQGSYGYTF. Written as DNA, the CDR3 is TGCAGTGCTAGCCCGGGACAGGGAAGCTATGGCTACACCTTC.

This clone was seen a few times. The chain recombines TRBV6-1 with TRBJ2-3; D not resolved. The CDR3 is made up of 15 amino acids. Germline-derived CDR1 and CDR2 are MNHNS and SASEGT. V was pared by 3 bases and J by 2 bases, with 12 bases between. This CDR3 reads CASSELRANTDTQYF. For the CDR3, the DNA is TGTGCCAGCAGTGAGCTTAGGGCCAACACAGATACGCAGTATTTT.

CDR3 residues: CASSLMRGAYEQYF. In nucleotides, the CDR3 is TGTGCCAGCAGCTTGATGCGGGGGGCCTACGAGCAGTACTTC. The chain joins TRBV11-3 to TRBJ2-7; TRBD2 matches 8 bases. V lost 3 bases to trimming and J lost 2 bases; unmatched junction nucleotides: 3. CDR1 SGHNT and CDR2 YENEEA come from the germline V gene. The CDR3 spans 14 residues.

The rearrangement uses TRBV9 and TRBJ2-2, with TRBD1 as a possible D gene (5 bases). Between the trimmed V and J ends, which lost 4 bases and 7 bases, there was a span of 26 bases. Germline assignment: CDR1 SGDLS and CDR2 YYNGEE. This CDR3 is built from 18 residues. The CDR3 spells CASSSNRLGRWGIGELFF. CDR3 sequence (DNA): TGTGCCAGCAGCTCGAATCGTTTGGGGCGGTGGGGCATCGGGGAGCTGTTTTTT.

The chain joins TRBV6-4 to TRBJ2-3; 9 nucleotides agree with TRBD2. There are 14 residues in the CDR3. Germline V gene data show CDR1 as MRHNA and CDR2 as SNTAGT. V shed 3 bases and J 6 bases; nucleotides not matched to a gene: 4. CDR3 DNA: TGTGCCAGCAGTGATGGCAGCGGGAGGGATACGCAGTATTTT. It specifies CASSDGSGRDTQYF.